A selection of T cell receptor beta chains follows, all from one sample in a study of CD8 T cells in Susac syndrome. Via MiXCR, TCRdb re-called the immunoSEQ multiplex PCR reads, giving one row per CDR3 protein. Among 100,000 to 150,000 distinct CDR3 sequences, over 90% were seen once, and the ten largest hold roughly 0.11%. Sequenced material: CD4+ T cells from PBMCs. These receptors originate from a human donor in good health. The CDR3 runs from the conserved cysteine through the conserved F or W. Fields, in order: V gene, D gene, clone size, J gene, CDR3 protein, CDR3 DNA. D genes are given only for firm matches. A clone size is listed for some rows: how often the clone was seen (once, few, many), or a class if it is expanded.

v_call: TRBV28
d_call: NA
clone_size: NA
j_call: TRBJ1-2
cdr3_aa: CASRPHSALKGLGYTF
cdr3_nt: TGTGCCAGTCGACCACATTCGGCTCTGAAAGGGTTGGGCTACACCTTC

v_call: TRBV5-1
d_call: NA
clone_size: NA
j_call: TRBJ2-1
cdr3_aa: CASSLGDSLLEQFF
cdr3_nt: TGCGCCAGCAGCTTGGGGGACTCTCTCTTAGAGCAGTTCTTC

v_call: TRBV7-2
d_call: NA
clone_size: NA
j_call: TRBJ2-3
cdr3_aa: CASSLGRQSDTQYF
cdr3_nt: TGTGCCAGCAGCTTAGGTAGACAATCAGATACGCAGTATTTT

v_call: TRBV7-9
d_call: TRBD1
clone_size: NA
j_call: TRBJ2-7
cdr3_aa: CASSKTGVSSYEQYF
cdr3_nt: TGTGCCAGCAGCAAAACAGGGGTTAGCTCCTACGAGCAGTACTTC

v_call: TRBV12-3/TRBV12-4
d_call: NA
clone_size: NA
j_call: TRBJ1-5
cdr3_aa: CASSFSGASNQPQHF
cdr3_nt: TGTGCCAGCAGTTTTTCGGGGGCGAGCAATCAGCCCCAGCATTTT

v_call: TRBV18
d_call: NA
clone_size: NA
j_call: TRBJ2-2
cdr3_aa: CASSPGGENTGELFF
cdr3_nt: TGTGCCAGCTCACCCGGTGGGGAGAACACCGGGGAGCTGTTTTTT

v_call: TRBV5-1
d_call: NA
clone_size: once
j_call: TRBJ1-1
cdr3_aa: CASSGRDTSGPTEAFF
cdr3_nt: TGCGCCAGCAGCGGCCGGGACACCTCTGGGCCCACTGAAGCTTTCTTT

v_call: TRBV5-4
d_call: TRBD2
clone_size: NA
j_call: TRBJ2-7
cdr3_aa: CASSSLTSGAFYEQYF
cdr3_nt: TGTGCCAGCAGCTCTTTAACTAGCGGTGCCTTCTACGAGCAGTACTTC

v_call: TRBV12-3/TRBV12-4
d_call: TRBD2
clone_size: NA
j_call: TRBJ2-1
cdr3_aa: CASSLSGISNEQFF
cdr3_nt: TGTGCCAGCAGTCTCAGCGGGATTTCCAATGAGCAGTTCTTC

v_call: TRBV27
d_call: TRBD1
clone_size: NA
j_call: TRBJ2-7
cdr3_aa: CASSRNPGQGTYEQYF
cdr3_nt: TGTGCCAGCAGTAGAAATCCGGGACAGGGAACCTACGAGCAGTACTTC

v_call: TRBV9
d_call: NA
clone_size: NA
j_call: TRBJ2-1
cdr3_aa: CASSVLSTLNEQFF
cdr3_nt: TGTGCCAGCAGCGTCCTCTCAACACTGAATGAGCAGTTCTTC

v_call: TRBV25-1
d_call: NA
clone_size: NA
j_call: TRBJ2-7
cdr3_aa: CASSRMGGYEQYF
cdr3_nt: TGTGCCAGCAGTCGAATGGGGGGCTACGAGCAGTACTTC

v_call: TRBV28
d_call: TRBD1
clone_size: NA
j_call: TRBJ2-3
cdr3_aa: CASSQDRGSGPDTQYF
cdr3_nt: TGTGCCAGCAGTCAAGACAGGGGGTCGGGTCCAGATACGCAGTATTTT

v_call: TRBV5-1
d_call: NA
clone_size: once
j_call: TRBJ2-4
cdr3_aa: CASSREEATKNIQYF
cdr3_nt: TGCGCCAGCAGCCGTGAGGAGGCAACCAAAAACATTCAGTACTTC

v_call: TRBV24-1
d_call: NA
clone_size: NA
j_call: TRBJ1-2
cdr3_aa: CATSPVGLNYGYTF
cdr3_nt: TGTGCCACCAGCCCCGTGGGGCTTAACTATGGCTACACCTTC

v_call: TRBV29-1
d_call: NA
clone_size: NA
j_call: TRBJ1-4
cdr3_aa: CSVAGSQFEKLFF
cdr3_nt: TGCAGCGTTGCTGGCTCCCAGTTTGAAAAACTGTTTTTT

v_call: TRBV3-1
d_call: NA
clone_size: NA
j_call: TRBJ2-3
cdr3_aa: CASNLGYTDTQYF
cdr3_nt: TGTGCCAGCAACCTGGGCTACACAGATACGCAGTATTTT

v_call: TRBV7-2
d_call: TRBD2
clone_size: NA
j_call: TRBJ2-7
cdr3_aa: CASSLGFRGVGSYEQYF
cdr3_nt: TGTGCCAGCAGCTTAGGGTTTCGGGGGGTGGGCTCCTACGAGCAGTACTTC

v_call: TRBV24-1
d_call: NA
clone_size: NA
j_call: TRBJ2-1
cdr3_aa: CATSDSRDGSYNEQFF
cdr3_nt: TGTGCCACCAGTGATTCCCGGGACGGGAGTTACAATGAGCAGTTCTTC

v_call: TRBV3-1
d_call: NA
clone_size: NA
j_call: TRBJ2-7
cdr3_aa: CASSQGSGAYEQYF
cdr3_nt: TGTGCCAGCAGCCAGGGTAGCGGTGCCTACGAGCAGTACTTC

v_call: TRBV3-1
d_call: NA
clone_size: once
j_call: TRBJ2-7
cdr3_aa: CASSQVRGGEQYF
cdr3_nt: TGTGCCAGCAGCCAAGTGCGGGGAGGCGAGCAGTACTTC

v_call: TRBV29-1
d_call: NA
clone_size: NA
j_call: TRBJ2-3
cdr3_aa: CSVDSGPTDTQYF
cdr3_nt: TGCAGCGTTGATTCAGGGCCCACAGATACGCAGTATTTT

v_call: TRBV19
d_call: TRBD1
clone_size: NA
j_call: TRBJ2-2
cdr3_aa: CASRRTGGPGELFF
cdr3_nt: TGTGCCAGTAGACGGACAGGAGGCCCCGGGGAGCTGTTTTTT

v_call: TRBV14
d_call: NA
clone_size: NA
j_call: TRBJ1-2
cdr3_aa: CASSHFARGGPDYGYTF
cdr3_nt: TGTGCCAGCAGCCACTTCGCGAGGGGGGGCCCAGACTATGGCTACACCTTC

v_call: TRBV28
d_call: NA
clone_size: NA
j_call: TRBJ2-3
cdr3_aa: CASSPRGNTDTQYF
cdr3_nt: TGTGCCAGCAGTCCGCGGGGCAACACAGATACGCAGTATTTT

v_call: TRBV12-3/TRBV12-4
d_call: NA
clone_size: NA
j_call: TRBJ2-1
cdr3_aa: CASSPNYYNEQFF
cdr3_nt: TGTGCCAGCAGTCCGAACTACTACAATGAGCAGTTCTTC

v_call: TRBV7-9
d_call: TRBD1
clone_size: NA
j_call: TRBJ2-7
cdr3_aa: CASSQMAGGEYEQYF
cdr3_nt: TGTGCCAGCAGTCAAATGGCAGGGGGCGAGTACGAGCAGTACTTC

v_call: TRBV4-2
d_call: TRBD2
clone_size: NA
j_call: TRBJ2-3
cdr3_aa: CASSPRGGITDTQYF
cdr3_nt: TGTGCCAGCAGCCCCCGGGGGGGGATCACAGATACGCAGTATTTT

v_call: TRBV12-3/TRBV12-4
d_call: NA
clone_size: NA
j_call: TRBJ2-7
cdr3_aa: CASKPTGGDSYEQYF
cdr3_nt: TGTGCCAGCAAACCTACAGGGGGGGATTCCTACGAGCAGTACTTC

v_call: TRBV27
d_call: NA
clone_size: once
j_call: TRBJ1-1
cdr3_aa: CASTAGRGIGLRAFF
cdr3_nt: TGTGCCAGCACGGCCGGGAGGGGAATAGGGTTGAGAGCTTTCTTT

v_call: TRBV20-1
d_call: NA
clone_size: NA
j_call: TRBJ1-1
cdr3_aa: CSAKDIPEAFF
cdr3_nt: TGCAGTGCCAAGGACATCCCTGAAGCTTTCTTT

v_call: TRBV6-5
d_call: TRBD2
clone_size: NA
j_call: TRBJ2-5
cdr3_aa: CASRSGIKTQYF
cdr3_nt: TGTGCCAGCAGAAGCGGGATTAAGACCCAGTACTTC

v_call: TRBV3-1
d_call: TRBD1
clone_size: NA
j_call: TRBJ1-1
cdr3_aa: CASSQTGKGTEAFF
cdr3_nt: TGTGCCAGCAGCCAGACAGGGAAGGGGACTGAAGCTTTCTTT

v_call: TRBV7-2
d_call: NA
clone_size: NA
j_call: TRBJ2-7
cdr3_aa: CASGNRERSEQYF
cdr3_nt: TGTGCCAGCGGGAACAGGGAGAGGTCCGAGCAGTACTTC

v_call: TRBV15
d_call: NA
clone_size: NA
j_call: TRBJ1-5
cdr3_aa: CATSGEDTPEKPQHF
cdr3_nt: TGTGCCACCAGCGGAGAGGACACCCCAGAGAAGCCCCAGCATTTT

v_call: TRBV7-2
d_call: TRBD2
clone_size: NA
j_call: TRBJ2-3
cdr3_aa: CASSLDGRDYWADTQYF
cdr3_nt: TGTGCCAGCAGCTTAGACGGGAGGGATTACTGGGCAGATACGCAGTATTTT

v_call: TRBV12-3/TRBV12-4
d_call: TRBD1
clone_size: once
j_call: TRBJ2-1
cdr3_aa: CASSPQGAQGNEQFF
cdr3_nt: TGTGCCAGCAGTCCTCAGGGGGCGCAAGGCAATGAGCAGTTCTTC

v_call: TRBV7-9
d_call: TRBD1
clone_size: NA
j_call: TRBJ2-5
cdr3_aa: CASSRGDRAFQETQYF
cdr3_nt: TGTGCCAGCAGCCGGGGGGACAGGGCGTTCCAAGAGACCCAGTACTTC

v_call: TRBV6-5
d_call: TRBD1
clone_size: NA
j_call: TRBJ2-5
cdr3_aa: CASRLSTGGGRTQYF
cdr3_nt: TGTGCCAGCAGACTCTCTACAGGGGGCGGTCGGACCCAGTACTTC

v_call: TRBV19
d_call: NA
clone_size: NA
j_call: TRBJ1-2
cdr3_aa: CASSIPQGTGGYTF
cdr3_nt: TGTGCCAGTAGTATACCACAGGGAACTGGTGGCTACACCTTC

v_call: TRBV19
d_call: TRBD1
clone_size: few
j_call: TRBJ2-7
cdr3_aa: CASSIGQGNYEQYF
cdr3_nt: TGTGCCAGTAGTATTGGACAGGGGAACTACGAGCAGTACTTC

v_call: TRBV12-3/TRBV12-4
d_call: NA
clone_size: NA
j_call: TRBJ1-1
cdr3_aa: CASSVTLKGEAFF
cdr3_nt: TGTGCCAGCAGCGTTACATTAAAGGGAGAAGCTTTCTTT

v_call: TRBV20-1
d_call: NA
clone_size: NA
j_call: TRBJ1-1
cdr3_aa: CSARDTEGRGTEAFF
cdr3_nt: TGCAGTGCTAGAGATACGGAGGGGCGCGGAACTGAAGCTTTCTTT

v_call: TRBV6-5
d_call: TRBD1
clone_size: once
j_call: TRBJ2-2
cdr3_aa: CASSTGTAYTGELFF
cdr3_nt: TGTGCCAGCAGTACCGGGACAGCTTACACCGGGGAGCTGTTTTTT

v_call: TRBV3-1
d_call: NA
clone_size: NA
j_call: TRBJ2-1
cdr3_aa: CASSQLNEQFF
cdr3_nt: TGTGCCAGCAGTCAACTCAATGAGCAGTTCTTC

v_call: TRBV28
d_call: NA
clone_size: NA
j_call: TRBJ2-3
cdr3_aa: CASSSLNTDTQYF
cdr3_nt: TGTGCCAGCAGTTCCCTTAACACAGATACGCAGTATTTT

v_call: TRBV5-1
d_call: TRBD1
clone_size: NA
j_call: TRBJ2-5
cdr3_aa: CASSLIAGGAETQYF
cdr3_nt: TGCGCCAGCAGCTTGATTGCAGGGGGCGCGGAGACCCAGTACTTC

v_call: TRBV6-6
d_call: NA
clone_size: NA
j_call: TRBJ1-5
cdr3_aa: CASSFEGQPQHF
cdr3_nt: TGTGCCAGCAGTTTTGAGGGGCAGCCCCAGCATTTT

v_call: TRBV29-1
d_call: NA
clone_size: once
j_call: TRBJ2-2
cdr3_aa: CSVRDLNTGELFF
cdr3_nt: TGCAGCGTCCGTGATTTGAACACCGGGGAGCTGTTTTTT

v_call: TRBV18
d_call: NA
clone_size: once
j_call: TRBJ2-7
cdr3_aa: CASSPGSTSYEQYF
cdr3_nt: TGTGCCAGCTCACCAGGGAGTACGTCCTACGAGCAGTACTTC

v_call: TRBV20-1
d_call: TRBD1
clone_size: NA
j_call: TRBJ1-5
cdr3_aa: CSAKDRGHQPQHF
cdr3_nt: TGCAGTGCTAAGGACAGGGGACACCAGCCCCAGCATTTT

v_call: TRBV5-6
d_call: TRBD2
clone_size: NA
j_call: TRBJ2-1
cdr3_aa: CASSPRGTSGSREQFF
cdr3_nt: TGTGCCAGCAGCCCGCGGGGGACTAGCGGGAGTCGGGAGCAGTTCTTC

v_call: TRBV7-9
d_call: NA
clone_size: NA
j_call: TRBJ2-3
cdr3_aa: CASSSRETDTQYF
cdr3_nt: TGTGCCAGCAGCTCTAGGGAAACAGATACGCAGTATTTT

v_call: TRBV29-1
d_call: NA
clone_size: NA
j_call: TRBJ1-5
cdr3_aa: CSVAPGSPNQPQHF
cdr3_nt: TGCAGCGTTGCACCTGGATCCCCCAATCAGCCCCAGCATTTT

v_call: TRBV18
d_call: TRBD2
clone_size: NA
j_call: TRBJ2-5
cdr3_aa: CASSPPVAGDQETQYF
cdr3_nt: TGTGCCAGCTCACCACCGGTCGCGGGAGACCAAGAGACCCAGTACTTC

v_call: TRBV3-1
d_call: NA
clone_size: few
j_call: TRBJ2-7
cdr3_aa: CASSPPGVHEQYF
cdr3_nt: TGTGCCAGCAGCCCGCCCGGGGTCCACGAGCAGTACTTC

v_call: TRBV20-1
d_call: NA
clone_size: NA
j_call: TRBJ1-2
cdr3_aa: CSLPRGSTMGYTF
cdr3_nt: TGCAGTCTCCCTCGAGGATCTACTATGGGCTACACCTTC